This TCR beta chain is from a study of T cells in Graves' hyperthyroidism and ophthalmopathy. The study, taken as a whole, reports: The model anticipated ophthalmopathy a median approximately 6.5 months pre-onset.

Regarding this clonotype: The antigen remains undetermined.

The germline V and J ends were trimmed by 5 bases and 4 bases, with 20 bases remaining between them. Germline CDR1 SNHLY, CDR2 FYNNEI. The CDR3 extends over 16 amino acids. From RNA transcripts, TCR beta CDR3 regions were amplified. HTBI primers were used for first-round RT-PCR of the TCR CDR3. Using its own MiXCR run on the multiplex PCR reads, TCRdb lists one record per CDR3 protein. The table has 600,000 to 700,000 distinct CDR3 sequences, 40% to 55% seen once. Uncontrolled infection, other autoimmune disease, pregnancy or lactation barred patients from enrollment. The diagnoses drew upon clinical symptoms, serum thyroxine and TRAb, thyroid ultrasound and orbital computed tomography.

This clonotype was obtained from an adult man with Graves' disease, either hyperthyroidism or ophthalmopathy (not recorded which). The sequenced sample consisted of peripheral blood or thyroid tissue (not recorded which). The chain is built from TRBV2 and TRBJ1-1, with D unclear. CDR3 DNA sequence: TGTGCCAGCAGTTACTCAGGAGTTGGGAAGGGCACTGAAGCTTTCTTT. As protein: CASSYSGVGKGTEAFF. The whole variable domain, filled in from reference TRBV2 and TRBJ1-1, reads EPEVTQTPSHQVTQMGQEVILRCVPISNHLYFYWYRQILGQKVEFLVSFYNNEISEKSEIFDDQFSVERPDGSNFTLKIRSTKLEDSAMYFCASSYSGVGKGTEAFFGQGTRLTVV.